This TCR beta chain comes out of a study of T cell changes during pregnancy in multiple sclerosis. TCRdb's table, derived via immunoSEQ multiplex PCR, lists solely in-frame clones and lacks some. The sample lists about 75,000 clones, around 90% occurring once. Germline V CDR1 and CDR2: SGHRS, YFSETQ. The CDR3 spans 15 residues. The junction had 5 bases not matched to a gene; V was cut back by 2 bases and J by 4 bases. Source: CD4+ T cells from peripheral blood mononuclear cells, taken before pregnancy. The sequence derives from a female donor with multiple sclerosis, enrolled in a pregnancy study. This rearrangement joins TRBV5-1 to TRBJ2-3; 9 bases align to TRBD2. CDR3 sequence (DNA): TGCGCCAGCAGCTTTGTAGCGGGAGCGCCAGATACGCAGTATTTT. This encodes CASSFVAGAPDTQYF.